This TCR beta chain was documented in a study of cytomegalovirus exposure and HLA in healthy donors. Background on the study: Within an early data release were around 87 million unique TCRs drawn from HLA-typed donors.

CDR1 and CDR2 from the germline V gene are MNHNS and SASEGT. V shed 10 bases and J 5 bases; nucleotides not matched to a gene: 4. This CDR3 region has 12 residues. Primers: 60 Vbeta forward and 13 Jbeta reverse. Sequencing used immunoSEQ multiplex PCR; TCRdb keeps in-frame clones, though not all of them. The sample records 150,000 to 200,000 clones, approximately 81% being singletons. The chain has TRBV6-1 and TRBJ2-2, with 7 bases fitting TRBD1. The sequenced sample consisted of PBMCs. The clonotype was recovered from a boy between 2 and 15 years old in good health and CMV-seronegative. The CDR3, as DNA: TGTGCCACCAGACAGGGTACCGGGGAGCTGTTTTTT. This sequence encodes CATRQGTGELFF.